This T cell receptor beta chain derives from a study of T cells in Graves' hyperthyroidism and ophthalmopathy. Findings of the study overall: Blood also contained most expanded thyroid clonotypes above 0.001.

There are many counts of this clonotype. Its matching antigen is unknown. V was clipped by 3 bases and J by 2 bases, with 11 bases between them. The CDR3 runs to 15 residues. TCR beta CDR3 sequences were amplified from RNA transcripts. The study used the HTBI primer set for a first-round RT-PCR of the TCR CDR3. In TCRdb, the multiplex PCR reads were re-called with MiXCR into one record per CDR3 protein. Found here are roughly 700,000 distinct CDR3 sequences, around a sixth of them singletons; the top ten hold around a sixth. The sample was blood. The TCR sequence derives from a man in his fifties or sixties with Graves' hyperthyroidism. The genes are TRBV12-3 or TRBV12-4 and TRBJ1-5; possible D gene TRBD1, 5 bases. CDR3 sequence: CASSLGGTGNQPQHF. CDR3 bases: TGTGCCAGCAGTTTGGGAGGGACCGGCAATCAGCCCCAGCATTTT.